Listed below are T cell receptor beta chains from one sample, sequenced in a study of shared clonotypes between healthy human individuals. Produced via immunoSEQ multiplex PCR; TCRdb's table is partial and in-frame only. The sample lists under 1 million clones, 90% to 97% occurring once. What was sequenced was naive CD8+ T cells sorted from blood. The source is a man between 25 and 39 years old in good health. The CDR3 runs from the conserved cysteine through the conserved F or W. Fields, in order: D gene, J gene, clone size, V gene, CDR3 protein, CDR3 DNA. The D gene is left open where the match is weak. For some rows the clone size is stated as once, few or many, or as a class when expanded; others skip it.

>TRBD2|TRBJ2-7|NA|TRBV7-8
CASSSTTSGAYEQYF
TGTGCCAGCAGCTCTACGACTAGCGGTGCCTACGAGCAGTACTTC
>TRBD2|TRBJ2-5|NA|TRBV7-9
CASISPAGGQETQYF
TGTGCCAGCATATCACCCGCGGGAGGACAAGAGACCCAGTACTTC
>NA|TRBJ2-2|once|TRBV9
CASSMEIGFAGELFF
TGTGCCAGCAGCATGGAAATCGGGTTCGCCGGGGAGCTGTTTTTT
>NA|TRBJ2-1|NA|TRBV7-9
CASSLRGGVVYNEQFF
TGTGCCAGCAGCCTCAGGGGGGGAGTAGTATACAATGAGCAGTTCTTC
>NA|TRBJ2-7|NA|TRBV5-5
CASRVVGDFSYEQYF
TGTGCCAGCAGGGTGGTTGGGGACTTTTCCTACGAGCAGTACTTC
>TRBD1|TRBJ1-1|once|TRBV6-1
CASSEYGQGASEAFF
TGTGCCAGCAGTGAATATGGTCAGGGGGCTTCTGAAGCTTTCTTT
>TRBD1|TRBJ2-7|NA|TRBV7-9
CASSLAGAGTGGEQYF
TGTGCCAGCAGCTTAGCGGGCGCCGGGACAGGGGGCGAGCAGTACTTC
>NA|TRBJ1-4|NA|TRBV7-9
CASSLLEGLGVEKLFF
TGTGCCAGCAGCCTCCTTGAGGGGTTGGGAGTGGAAAAACTGTTTTTT
>NA|TRBJ2-1|NA|TRBV29-1
CSVEGQASYNEQFF
TGCAGCGTTGAAGGGCAGGCCTCCTACAATGAGCAGTTCTTC
>TRBD2|TRBJ2-7|NA|TRBV4-1
CASSQLTSGILEQYF
TGCGCCAGCAGCCAATTAACTAGCGGGATACTCGAGCAGTACTTC
>NA|TRBJ2-3|NA|TRBV1
CTSSLGSGRRRTTDTQYF
TGCACCAGCAGCCTTGGTAGCGGAAGGCGTCGAACCACAGATACGCAGTATTTT
>NA|TRBJ2-1|NA|TRBV11-2
CASSLRTQGSEQFF
TGTGCCAGCAGCTTAAGAACCCAGGGTAGTGAGCAGTTCTTC
>NA|TRBJ2-7|NA|TRBV9
CASSVGSSAPSYEQYF
TGTGCCAGCAGCGTAGGGTCGTCAGCCCCCTCCTACGAGCAGTACTTC
>NA|TRBJ2-1|NA|TRBV7-9
CASSSSNEQFF
TGTGCCAGCAGCTCCAGCAATGAGCAGTTCTTC
>NA|TRBJ1-4|NA|TRBV27
CASSLSIGNEKLFF
TGTGCCAGCAGTTTATCCATCGGGAATGAAAAACTGTTTTTT
>NA|TRBJ2-7|NA|TRBV27
CASSTGQEQYF
TGTGCCAGCAGTACAGGTCAGGAGCAGTACTTC
>TRBD1|TRBJ2-1|NA|TRBV7-9
CASSLSTGGINEQFF
TGTGCCAGCAGCTTAAGTACAGGGGGGATAAATGAGCAGTTCTTC
>NA|TRBJ2-7|NA|TRBV7-6
CASSFYSGDVHEQYF
TGTGCCAGCAGCTTTTATTCAGGGGATGTACACGAGCAGTACTTC
>TRBD1|TRBJ2-7|NA|TRBV2
CASTGQRLYEQYF
TGTGCCAGCACGGGACAGAGGTTGTACGAGCAGTACTTC
>TRBD1|TRBJ2-7|NA|TRBV4-1
CATQDRYREQYF
TGCGCCACTCAGGACAGGTACCGCGAGCAGTACTTC
>NA|TRBJ2-2|NA|TRBV11-2
CASSLPKAGELFF
TGTGCCAGCAGCTTACCTAAGGCCGGGGAGCTGTTTTTT
>NA|TRBJ2-3|NA|TRBV5-6
CASSLRQAAKADTQYF
TGTGCCAGCAGCCTAAGACAGGCCGCGAAGGCAGATACGCAGTATTTT
>NA|TRBJ2-3|NA|TRBV7-9
CASSFRGRDGDTQYF
TGTGCCAGCAGCTTTCGGGGGCGGGACGGAGATACGCAGTATTTT
>TRBD2|TRBJ2-5|NA|TRBV7-9
CASSHRGGRETQYF
TGTGCCAGCAGCCACCGGGGGGGTCGGGAGACCCAGTACTTC
>TRBD1|TRBJ1-5|NA|TRBV30
CAWSVSGGQPQHF
TGTGCCTGGAGTGTATCAGGGGGGCAGCCCCAGCATTTT
>NA|TRBJ1-2|NA|TRBV27
CASSLNDRANYGYTF
TGTGCCAGCAGTTTAAACGACAGAGCTAACTATGGCTACACCTTC
>NA|TRBJ2-5|NA|TRBV7-9
CASSPPADETQYF
TGTGCCAGCAGCCCCCCGGCAGATGAGACCCAGTACTTC
>TRBD1|TRBJ2-1|once|TRBV6-4
CASSERTGIRHEQFF
TGTGCCAGCAGTGAGAGGACAGGGATTCGCCATGAGCAGTTCTTC
>TRBD2|TRBJ2-3|NA|TRBV7-2
CASSTRHSGSGTDTQYF
TGTGCCAGCAGCACCCGACATAGCGGGAGTGGCACAGATACGCAGTATTTT
>TRBD2|TRBJ2-1|NA|TRBV5-5
CASSAYGLAENNEQFF
TGTGCCAGCAGCGCATATGGACTAGCGGAAAACAATGAGCAGTTCTTC
>NA|TRBJ1-1|NA|TRBV27
CASKGTLEAFF
TGTGCCAGCAAGGGTACCCTTGAAGCTTTCTTT
>NA|TRBJ2-7|NA|TRBV7-9
CASSAAPTPPYEQYF
TGTGCCAGCAGCGCCGCACCTACACCCCCCTACGAGCAGTACTTC
>TRBD2|TRBJ2-7|NA|TRBV15
CATSPRTSGYYEQYF
TGTGCCACCAGCCCCCGGACTAGCGGGTACTACGAGCAGTACTTC
>NA|TRBJ2-7|NA|TRBV11-2
CASSFVGSEQYF
TGTGCCAGCAGCTTTGTAGGGAGCGAGCAGTACTTC
>NA|TRBJ2-1|NA|TRBV4-1
CASSQKGRDEQFF
TGCGCCAGCAGCCAGAAGGGCCGGGATGAGCAGTTCTTC
>TRBD2|TRBJ2-7|NA|TRBV6-1
CASRELAGVDNEQYF
TGTGCCAGCAGGGAACTAGCGGGAGTGGACAACGAGCAGTACTTC
>NA|TRBJ1-2|NA|TRBV9
CASSGQTGLYGYTF
TGTGCCAGCAGCGGTCAAACAGGGCTGTATGGCTACACCTTC
>NA|TRBJ1-4|NA|TRBV10-3
CAINDGANEKLFF
TGTGCCATCAATGATGGGGCTAATGAAAAACTGTTTTTT
>TRBD2|TRBJ2-3|NA|TRBV2
CASIGGRATDTQYF
TGTGCCAGCATAGGCGGGAGGGCCACAGATACGCAGTATTTT
>NA|TRBJ2-6|NA|TRBV9
CASTSRGNSGANVLTF
TGTGCCAGCACCTCTAGGGGCAACTCTGGGGCCAACGTCCTGACTTTC
>NA|TRBJ2-5|NA|TRBV13
CASSRIQGQETQYF
TGTGCCAGCAGCCGCATACAGGGACAAGAGACCCAGTACTTC
>NA|TRBJ2-3|NA|TRBV10-3
CAIRPPGPLADTQYF
TGTGCCATCAGACCCCCGGGCCCCTTGGCAGATACGCAGTATTTT
>TRBD1|TRBJ2-7|NA|TRBV6-1
CASSERDRHYEQYF
TGTGCCAGCAGTGAAAGGGACAGACACTACGAGCAGTACTTC
>NA|TRBJ2-1|NA|TRBV4-1
CASSQDPNQGWSEQFF
TGCGCCAGCAGCCAAGATCCGAATCAGGGATGGAGCGAGCAGTTCTTC
>NA|TRBJ1-5|NA|TRBV11-2
CASSLGQDSNQPQHF
TGTGCCAGCAGCTTAGGACAGGATAGCAATCAGCCCCAGCATTTT
>TRBD2|TRBJ2-7|NA|TRBV4-3
CASSQVAGGYYEQYF
TGCGCCAGCAGCCAAGTAGCGGGAGGGTACTACGAGCAGTACTTC
>TRBD1|TRBJ2-7|NA|TRBV7-9
CASSLEGAGYEQYF
TGTGCCAGCAGCTTAGAGGGGGCCGGCTACGAGCAGTACTTC
>TRBD1|TRBJ2-7|NA|TRBV7-9
CASSSIVGTGVSYEQYF
TGTGCCAGCAGCTCCATTGTCGGGACAGGCGTTTCCTACGAGCAGTACTTC